The clone carrying this T cell receptor beta chain has ten or more counts. This sample stems from a study of early T cells in non-severe SARS-CoV-2 infection. Study overall: Sequenced bulk RNA came from whole blood that was unsorted, and chains were unpaired.

CDR1 is SGHTA and CDR2 is FQGTGA in the germline V gene. V lost 5 bases, J lost 8 bases, and 8 bases stayed unmatched. The CDR3 covers 14 residues. Unique molecular identifiers were added to individual cDNA molecules. TCRdb recomputed calls from the 5' RACE reads with MiXCR, one row per CDR3 protein. Of roughly 81,000 distinct CDR3 sequences in the sample, around 10% were seen once. This chain links TRBV7-3 with TRBJ2-1; 8 nucleotides match TRBD2. The TCR comes from an adult who was a healthcare worker with PCR-confirmed SARS-CoV-2 infection or an uninfected control (not recorded which). The sequenced material came from whole blood. The CDR3 nucleotides are TGTGCCAGCAGCCCCCTCAACGGGAGGGATGAGCAGTTCTTC. It encodes CASSPLNGRDEQFF.